This TCR beta chain derives from a study of OX40 agonist ivuxolimab in advanced cancers. General observations from the study: Those patients achieving a partial response at 0.1-3.0 mg/kg showed among the lowest clonal expansion.

Sequencing used immunoSEQ multiplex PCR; TCRdb keeps in-frame clones, though not all of them. In the table there are 69,000 or so clones, around 89% of which are singletons. Germline V lookup: CDR1 LGHNA, CDR2 YNFKEQ. J lost 7 bases, V lost 4 bases, and 4 bases had no gene match. The CDR3 has 15 residues. There are a few counts of this clone. Antigen: not known. The sequences come from CD4+ or CD8+ T cells sorted from blood, collected in a trial of the OX40 agonist ivuxolimab. This receptor was identified in an adult with an advanced solid tumor such as melanoma, head and neck, liver or kidney cancer. V and J are TRBV4-2 and TRBJ1-6, with 10 bases fitting TRBD1. CDR3 nucleotides: TGTGCCAGCAGCCCCGTGGGACAGGGGAATTCACCCCTCCACTTT. Its translation: CASSPVGQGNSPLHF.